This TCR beta chain was captured in a study of T cell responses to AZD1222 COVID-19 vaccine. Study conclusions and caveats: Spike as a whole was targeted by vaccine-associated CD4 TCRs, dominant at 160-218 and 743-854.

V shed 3 bases, J shed 9 bases, and the junction held 17 bases outside the gene matches. CDR3 size: 16 residues. Germline V gene lookup returns CDR1 SGHNT and CDR2 YYREEE (reference sequence). A word on this clone: The antigen remains unidentified.

Assay: immunoSEQ multiplex PCR; the TCRdb copy retains only in-frame clones and omits some. The sample yields approximately 140,000 clones, about 92% seen once. Here the sequenced sample was peripheral blood, taken 28 days after the second AZD1222 dose. The receptor's source is an adult who received the AZD1222 COVID-19 vaccine. The chain couples TRBV5-4 to TRBJ2-5; 7 bases agree with TRBD2. The CDR3 nucleotides are TGTGCCAGCAGCTCCCAGGGCCTAGCGGCGGTACGGTCCCAGTACTTC. This codes for CASSSQGLAAVRSQYF.